Listed below are T cell receptor beta chains from one sample, sequenced in a study of shared clonotypes between healthy human individuals. Assay used: immunoSEQ multiplex PCR; TCRdb lists only in-frame clones, some missing. The top ten hold about 12% of the sample, which has over 400,000 clones, approximately 81% seen once. What was sequenced was PBMCs. The source is a woman aged 40 to 50 in good health. Some clones in this sample may be carry-over from other donors' samples. CDR3s leave out the opening cysteine and the closing phenylalanine or tryptophan. D genes are given only for firm matches.

V gene	J gene	D gene	CDR3 protein
TRBV11-3	TRBJ2-5	TRBD2	ASSLVAGGGQETQY
TRBV5-4	TRBJ2-7	-	ASSLVGRQHEQY
TRBV6-5	TRBJ2-7	-	ASRSNTYEQY
TRBV30	TRBJ1-3	-	AWRGSGNTIY
TRBV12-5	TRBJ2-6	-	APWGWGANVLT
TRBV9	TRBJ2-3	TRBD2	ASSSSGRASDTQY
TRBV4-1	TRBJ1-1	-	ASSKPPGPGAEAF
TRBV5-4	TRBJ2-7	TRBD1	ASSRDRGYEQY
TRBV6-4	TRBJ2-7	-	ASSDSSYEQY
TRBV5-1	TRBJ2-1	TRBD2	ASSLRLAGVIDEQF
TRBV7-9	TRBJ2-3	-	ASGSLSTDTQY
TRBV5-4	TRBJ2-1	-	ASSPQGGDVYNEQF
TRBV5-1	TRBJ2-3	-	ASSLDAGSTDTQY
TRBV15	TRBJ2-7	TRBD1	ATSRGLRDRSSYEQY
TRBV11-2	TRBJ2-7	TRBD2	ASSLISGTYEQY
TRBV2	TRBJ2-3	-	ASSDGLITDTQY
TRBV7-9	TRBJ1-1	-	ASSFTYWTEPNTEAF
TRBV5-1	TRBJ1-1	-	ASSLGQGTLGAAF
TRBV19	TRBJ2-1	TRBD2	ASRRGGLAGVHNEQF